The clone carrying this T cell receptor (beta chain) was seen only a few times. The CDR3 totals 12 residues. Per the germline V gene, CDR1 is KGHDR and CDR2 is SFDVKD. V lost 9 bases, J lost 2 bases, and 7 bases lay in between. The sample is drawn from a study of T-cell reconstitution after alpha-beta-depleted transplantation in children. Unique molecular identifiers were incorporated during preparation of the TCRbeta library. Each CDR3 protein gets one entry after TCRdb re-called the PCR reads with MiXCR. The sample holds fewer than 550,000 distinct CDR3 sequences, roughly 11% seen once. The starting material was PBMCs, mostly from graft donor cells, obtained 180 days after TCRalphabeta/CD19-depleted stem cell transplant. The receptor was derived from a female patient aged 2-9 years who had a stem cell transplant for aplastic anemia, so the T cells may come from the graft donor. V usage is TRBV24-1 and J usage is TRBJ1-5, with a weak D call TRBD1 (5 bases). In nucleotides, the CDR3 is TGTGCCACCGGGGGGTGCAATCAGCCCCAGCATTTT. Protein product: CATGGCNQPQHF.